A selection of T cell receptor beta chains follows, all from one sample in a study of high-grade serous ovarian cancer treatment subgroups. Sequencing was performed with immunoSEQ multiplex PCR; in TCRdb, only in-frame clones are kept and a portion is missing. Here the sample spans 35,000 to 45,000 clones, around three quarters being singletons. The sequenced sample was tumor tissue. Every receptor here comes from a human donor with high-grade serous ovarian cancer. CDR3s include the opening cysteine and the closing phenylalanine or tryptophan. D genes are given only for firm matches. Only part of the rows carry a size: once, few, many, or a class if the clone is expanded.

d_gene,abundance,j_gene,v_gene,CDR3aa,CDR3nt
.,.,TRBJ1-1,TRBV27,CASSPTPEAFF,TGTGCCAGCAGCCCTACCCCTGAAGCTTTCTTT
TRBD2,.,TRBJ2-2,TRBV13,CASSLGLAGITGELFF,TGTGCCAGCAGCTTGGGACTAGCGGGAATCACCGGGGAGCTGTTTTTT
TRBD2,.,TRBJ2-7,TRBV5-1,CASSLAGGVYEQYF,TGCGCCAGCAGCTTAGCGGGAGGGGTCTACGAGCAGTACTTC
.,.,TRBJ2-5,TRBV4-1,CASSQFATDQETQYF,TGCGCCAGCAGCCAGTTCGCAACAGACCAAGAGACCCAGTACTTC
TRBD1,few,TRBJ1-5,TRBV19,CASSLDRGTQPQHF,TGTGCCAGTAGTCTGGACAGGGGAACTCAGCCCCAGCATTTT
TRBD1,.,TRBJ1-2,TRBV5-5,CASSIIQGALGYTF,TGTGCCAGCAGCATCATACAGGGGGCGCTTGGCTACACCTTC
.,.,TRBJ2-2,TRBV19,CASSITAHTGELFF,TGTGCCAGTAGTATTACCGCACACACCGGGGAGCTGTTTTTT
.,.,TRBJ1-4,TRBV10-2,CASSVNVEATNEKLFF,TGCGCCAGCAGTGTGAACGTCGAGGCAACTAATGAAAAACTGTTTTTT
TRBD1,.,TRBJ2-7,TRBV7-8,CASSLEVGDRGGEQYF,TGTGCCAGCAGCTTAGAGGTAGGGGACAGGGGCGGCGAGCAGTACTTC
.,.,TRBJ1-4,TRBV6-5,CASSYSLGATNEKLFF,TGTGCCAGCAGTTACTCATTGGGGGCAACTAATGAAAAACTGTTTTTT
.,.,TRBJ1-5,TRBV5-6,CASSSWGKYQPQHF,TGTGCCAGCAGCTCCTGGGGGAAATATCAGCCCCAGCATTTT
TRBD1,.,TRBJ2-3,TRBV7-3,CASSQGAGTDTQYF,TGTGCCAGCAGCCAGGGGGCTGGCACAGATACGCAGTATTTT
.,.,TRBJ1-1,TRBV4-3,CASSQWRENTEAFF,TGCGCCAGCAGCCAATGGCGGGAAAACACTGAAGCTTTCTTT
TRBD2,once,TRBJ2-5,TRBV5-1,CASSLGLAMETQYF,TGCGCCAGCAGCTTGGGACTAGCCATGGAGACCCAGTACTTC
.,.,TRBJ1-1,TRBV7-9,CASSLGGLEAFF,TGTGCCAGCAGCTTAGGAGGACTTGAAGCTTTCTTT
.,.,TRBJ2-2,TRBV7-3,CASSRGPGANGELFF,TGTGCCAGCAGCCGGGGGCCGGGGGCGAACGGGGAGCTGTTTTTT
.,.,TRBJ1-4,TRBV27,CASSLKRAVNEKLFF,TGTGCCAGCAGTTTAAAGCGGGCAGTCAATGAAAAACTGTTTTTT
.,.,TRBJ2-5,TRBV7-2,CASRGQETQYF,TGTGCCAGCAGGGGTCAAGAGACCCAGTACTTC
.,.,TRBJ2-3,TRBV4-3,CASSQGASTDTQYF,TGCGCCAGCAGCCAAGGGGCTAGCACAGATACGCAGTATTTT
.,.,TRBJ2-7,TRBV11-1,CACREWQYF,TGTGCCTGTAGGGAGTGGCAGTACTTC
TRBD1,.,TRBJ1-5,TRBV19,CASTDRAGQPQHF,TGTGCCAGCACCGACAGGGCAGGTCAGCCCCAGCATTTT
.,.,TRBJ1-5,TRBV12-5,CASGLGPGSSSSNQPQHF,TGTGCTAGTGGTTTGGGCCCAGGGTCTTCAAGTAGCAATCAGCCCCAGCATTTT